Detailed here is one T cell receptor beta chain. This sample was included in a study of T cell responses to AZD1222 COVID-19 vaccine. Sequencing used immunoSEQ multiplex PCR; TCRdb keeps in-frame clones, though not all of them. The sample consists of 63,000 or so clones, roughly 85% of them appearing once. The germline CDR1 and CDR2 sequences are GTSNPN and SVGIG (reference sequence). This CDR3 has 12 residues. Trimming stripped 8 bases from V and 7 bases from J, with 17 bases between. This sequence was found in an adult in good health. The V gene is TRBV30, the J gene TRBJ1-2, with a tentative D call TRBD1 (5 bases). Sequences were derived from peripheral blood, sampled on day 0 of AZD1222 vaccination. The CDR3 nucleotides are TGTGCCGGAGCAACAAGGGGCTTTGGCTACACCTTC. Protein: CAGATRGFGYTF.